A selection of T cell receptor beta chains follows, all from one sample in a study of T-cell reconstitution after alpha-beta-depleted transplantation in children. TCRdb reprocessed the PCR reads with MiXCR, giving one entry per CDR3 protein. The repertoire holds under 850,000 distinct CDR3 sequences, with around 13% as singletons. The sample consisted of PBMCs, taken before TCRalphabeta/CD19-depleted stem cell transplant. These receptor sequences come from a girl aged 2-10 years with congenital amegakaryocytic thrombocytopenia, due to receive a stem cell transplant. Each CDR3 is given with its conserved first and last residue. The order of the fields is J gene, clone size, V gene, CDR3 protein. Expanded clones get a size class; other rows say once, few or many, or leave the size out.

j_gene: TRBJ2-2; abundance: many; v_gene: TRBV10-3; CDR3aa: CAIRLAGEAGELFF
j_gene: TRBJ1-2; abundance: few; v_gene: TRBV4-1; CDR3aa: CASSQYWVRGYTF
j_gene: TRBJ2-7; abundance: -; v_gene: TRBV11-2; CDR3aa: CASRRPGQGRYEQYF
j_gene: TRBJ2-3; abundance: -; v_gene: TRBV15; CDR3aa: CATSTGPTADTQYF
j_gene: TRBJ1-4; abundance: many; v_gene: TRBV29-1; CDR3aa: CSVRAATNEKLFF
j_gene: TRBJ2-1; abundance: few; v_gene: TRBV12-3/TRBV12-4; CDR3aa: CASTRLAHNEQFF
j_gene: TRBJ1-1; abundance: many; v_gene: TRBV2; CDR3aa: CASSLGQGHTEAFF
j_gene: TRBJ2-1; abundance: -; v_gene: TRBV6-5; CDR3aa: CASSSVSSSYNEQFF
j_gene: TRBJ2-7; abundance: many; v_gene: TRBV28; CDR3aa: CASSLPLSLAGVTGEQYF
j_gene: TRBJ2-2; abundance: -; v_gene: TRBV6-2/TRBV6-3; CDR3aa: CASSYNLAVLAGELFF
j_gene: TRBJ1-1; abundance: many; v_gene: TRBV18; CDR3aa: CASSPRVEVTEAFF
j_gene: TRBJ2-1; abundance: many; v_gene: TRBV27; CDR3aa: CASSFNLGTGGEQFF
j_gene: TRBJ2-7; abundance: few; v_gene: TRBV5-1; CDR3aa: CASSRDRPYEQYF
j_gene: TRBJ2-1; abundance: -; v_gene: TRBV10-3; CDR3aa: CAISDRDHAGYNEQFF
j_gene: TRBJ2-3; abundance: many; v_gene: TRBV4-2; CDR3aa: CASSQDWERTDTQYF
j_gene: TRBJ2-1; abundance: many; v_gene: TRBV5-1; CDR3aa: CASSAGLGNRDEQFF
j_gene: TRBJ1-2; abundance: many; v_gene: TRBV20-1; CDR3aa: CSADDRSHYGYTF
j_gene: TRBJ2-3; abundance: -; v_gene: TRBV3-1; CDR3aa: CASSQAPVGTSTDTQYF
j_gene: TRBJ1-1; abundance: many; v_gene: TRBV7-9; CDR3aa: CASRNRGNTEAFF
j_gene: TRBJ2-5; abundance: many; v_gene: TRBV5-1; CDR3aa: CASGNRWAAETQYF
j_gene: TRBJ2-2; abundance: -; v_gene: TRBV7-9; CDR3aa: CASSLGAGRNTGELFF
j_gene: TRBJ2-7; abundance: few; v_gene: TRBV5-5; CDR3aa: CASSFQLRRDEQYF
j_gene: TRBJ2-3; abundance: few; v_gene: TRBV30; CDR3aa: CAWGGSESSTDTQYF
j_gene: TRBJ2-2; abundance: -; v_gene: TRBV24-1; CDR3aa: CATSEGKRDSFTGELFF
j_gene: TRBJ2-1; abundance: few; v_gene: TRBV29-1; CDR3aa: CSVDLELAGYEQFF
j_gene: TRBJ2-2; abundance: -; v_gene: TRBV25-1; CDR3aa: CASSEGGYTGELFF
j_gene: TRBJ2-3; abundance: few; v_gene: TRBV14; CDR3aa: CASSLYVGRGATDTQYF
j_gene: TRBJ2-2; abundance: many; v_gene: TRBV6-1; CDR3aa: CASSRNGPEGELFF
j_gene: TRBJ1-3; abundance: many; v_gene: TRBV5-1; CDR3aa: CASSGTGYMGNTIYF
j_gene: TRBJ1-3; abundance: -; v_gene: TRBV6-1; CDR3aa: CASSEQGAPRNTIYF
j_gene: TRBJ2-1; abundance: few; v_gene: TRBV7-3; CDR3aa: CASSLSVGAPGYGGYNEQFF
j_gene: TRBJ2-7; abundance: -; v_gene: TRBV29-1; CDR3aa: CSVRDRDSYEQYF
j_gene: TRBJ2-1; abundance: few; v_gene: TRBV20-1; CDR3aa: CSARDLGLSRLSGDYNEQFF
j_gene: TRBJ2-3; abundance: many; v_gene: TRBV18; CDR3aa: CASSWRDGGTDTQYF
j_gene: TRBJ2-1; abundance: many; v_gene: TRBV4-1; CDR3aa: CASSQEGTSSEQFF
j_gene: TRBJ2-5; abundance: many; v_gene: TRBV5-1; CDR3aa: CASSLPGEETQYF